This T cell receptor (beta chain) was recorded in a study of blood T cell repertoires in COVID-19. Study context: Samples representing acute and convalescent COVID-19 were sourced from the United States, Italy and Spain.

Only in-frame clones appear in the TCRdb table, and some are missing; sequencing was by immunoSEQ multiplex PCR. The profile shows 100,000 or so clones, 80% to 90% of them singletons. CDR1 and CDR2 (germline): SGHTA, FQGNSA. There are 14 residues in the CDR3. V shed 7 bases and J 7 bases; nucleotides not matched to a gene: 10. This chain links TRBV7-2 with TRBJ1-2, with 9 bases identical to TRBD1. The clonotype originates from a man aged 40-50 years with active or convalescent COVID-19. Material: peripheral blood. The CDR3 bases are TGTGCCAGCAAACCAAATACAGGGGGCGGTGGCTACACCTTC. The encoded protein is CASKPNTGGGGYTF.